The 14 T cell receptor beta chains in this list originate from one sample, sequenced in a study of T cell repertoires in cytomegalovirus infection. These TCRs' antigens remain unknown. TCRdb fed the reads into MiXCR, producing one record per CDR3 protein. Of about 20,000 distinct CDR3 sequences in the sample, about 39% are singletons; the top ten hold about 94%. The source material was CD8+ T cells from cultured PBMCs, sampled from culture after CMV antigen stimulation. The receptors come from a human donor in good health (CMV status not recorded). Some clones in this sample may be carry-over from other donors' samples.

This clonotype was detected only a few times. The gene calls are TRBV6-1 and TRBJ1-5; the match to TRBD1 covers 7 bases. Germline-derived CDR1 and CDR2 are MNHNS and SASEGT. Germline trimming cut 3 bases from V and 1 base from J; bases unmatched to any gene: 12. There are 18 residues in the CDR3. CDR3 nucleotide sequence: TGTGCCAGCAGTGATTCAGGGCAGGGGGAATGGAGCAATCAGCCCCAGCATTTT. It specifies CASSDSGQGEWSNQPQHF.

The chain couples TRBV7-9 to TRBJ2-7, with 8 bases aligning to TRBD1. The V and J ends lost 4 bases and 1 base, in that order; junction bases with no gene match: 3. CDR3 size: 14 residues. CDR1 SEHNR and CDR2 FQNEAQ come from the germline V gene (reference sequence). The CDR3 DNA reads TGTGCCAGCAGCTCCGGGACAGGATCCTACGAGCAGTACTTC. It is translated as CASSSGTGSYEQYF.

The chain combines TRBV9 with TRBJ2-3, with a tentative D call TRBD2 (6 bases). The V end lost 3 bases, the J end lost 2 bases, and 16 bases lay between the germline ends. CDR3 size: 16 residues. Germline values: CDR1 SGDLS, CDR2 YYNGEE. The CDR3 here is CASSGGRVADTDTQYF. In nucleotides, the CDR3 is TGTGCCAGCAGCGGAGGTCGGGTAGCGGACACAGATACGCAGTATTTT.

This clonotype was seen a few times. The gene calls are TRBV7-6 and TRBJ1-2; tentatively, D is TRBD1 (5 bases). Germline CDR1 SGHVS, CDR2 FNYEAQ. V was trimmed by 5 bases and J by 8 bases, leaving 21 bases between them. The CDR3 extends over 15 amino acids. Written as DNA, the CDR3 is TGTGCCAGCAGCCCACTAGACAGCCCGACGGGAGGCTACACCTTC. Protein sequence: CASSPLDSPTGGYTF.

Only a few counts were recorded for this clonotype. The rearrangement uses TRBV7-2 and TRBJ2-7, with 10 positions matching TRBD1. V lost 6 bases and J lost 0; bases outside the gene matches: 8. The CDR3 spans 16 residues. Germline CDR1 SGHTA, CDR2 FQGNSA. CDR3 region: CASSQRWDRGSYEQYF. Written as DNA, the CDR3 is TGTGCCAGCAGTCAAAGATGGGACAGGGGCTCCTACGAGCAGTACTTC.

The chain uses TRBV19 and TRBJ1-1; D unclear. The V gene's germline CDR1 is LNHDA and CDR2 SQIVND (reference sequence). The V end was cut by 9 bases, the J end by 4 bases, with 9 bases between. This CDR3 spans 11 amino acids. The DNA for the CDR3 is TGTGCCAGCGACGGAGGCACTGAAGCTTTCTTT. This encodes CASDGGTEAFF.

This clonotype was seen a few times. The chain has TRBV3-1 and TRBJ1-5; D unclear. Trimming stripped 0 bases from V and 0 bases from J, with 6 bases between. The CDR3 is made up of 15 amino acids. Germline CDR1 and CDR2: LGHDT and YNNKEL (reference sequence). This CDR3 is CASSQDLGSNQPQHF. Here the CDR3 DNA reads TGTGCCAGCAGCCAAGATCTGGGTAGCAATCAGCCCCAGCATTTT.

This clonotype was seen ten or more times. This chain joins TRBV24-1 and TRBJ1-3; D not resolved. The V and J ends lost 11 bases and 0 bases respectively, with 10 bases between them. Per germline, CDR1 KGHDR and CDR2 SFDVKD. The CDR3 sequence is 13 residues long. CDR3 DNA sequence: TGTGCCATCTCCCCCCGCTCTGGAAACACCATATATTTT. Encoded protein: CAISPRSGNTIYF.

The chain employs TRBV7-3 and TRBJ1-5; 9 bases are shared with TRBD1. Germline V CDR1 and CDR2: SGHTA, FQGTGA. The CDR3 totals 16 residues. V dropped 2 bases and J dropped 1; count of bases not matched to a gene: 3. Here the CDR3 reads CASSLGGTGSNQPQHF. The CDR3 DNA reads as TGTGCCAGCAGCTTAGGGGGGACAGGGAGCAATCAGCCCCAGCATTTT.

In its sample, this clonotype was seen many times. The chain has TRBV7-9 and TRBJ2-1; 9 bases line up with TRBD2. After removal of 5 bases from V and 7 bases from J, the junction contained 18 bases not matched to a gene. CDR3 size: 18 residues. Germline assignment: CDR1 SEHNR and CDR2 FQNEAQ (reference sequence). For the CDR3, the DNA is TGTGCCAGCAGCGATAATATATTAACTAGCGGGTCCGGTAATGAGCAGTTCTTC. This sequence encodes CASSDNILTSGSGNEQFF.

This clonotype was seen ten or more times. This chain connects TRBV7-8 to TRBJ1-2; D might be TRBD1 (5 bases). This CDR3 has 13 amino acids. Germline V gene lookup returns CDR1 SGHVS and CDR2 FQNEAQ. The V and J ends lost 5 bases and 4 bases respectively, with 11 bases between them. The DNA of the CDR3 is TGTGCCAGCAGCGACACAGGAGCCTATGGCTACACCTTC. Amino acids: CASSDTGAYGYTF.

This clonotype was counted a few times. V and J are TRBV13 and TRBJ2-7, with 8 bases matching TRBD1. The CDR3 length is 14 residues. J was trimmed by 4 bases and V by 3 bases; bases with no gene match: 5. Germline-derived CDR1 and CDR2 are PRHDT and FYEKMQ (reference sequence). The CDR3 protein is CASSLGTGVYEQYF. CDR3 DNA sequence: TGTGCCAGCAGCTTGGGGACAGGTGTGTACGAGCAGTACTTC.

The chain employs TRBV28 and TRBJ2-3; 9 bases map to TRBD1. Per germline, CDR1 MDHEN and CDR2 SYDVKM. The V and J ends lost 3 bases and 5 bases, in that order; junction bases with no gene match: 9. The CDR3 is 16 amino acids. DNA for the CDR3: TGTGCCAGCAGTTTCGGAACCGGGACAGGGTTAGATACGCAGTATTTT. Encoded protein: CASSFGTGTGLDTQYF.

CDR3 nucleotides: TGTGCCAGCAGCTCGCAGGACAGGGGAGAGACCCAGTACTTC. Translation gives CASSSQDRGETQYF. The V gene is TRBV14, the J gene TRBJ2-5; 9 nucleotides line up with TRBD1. Germline CDR1 is SGHDN and CDR2 is FVKESK. This CDR3 region has 14 residues. The ends lost 5 bases at V and 4 bases at J; junction bases unmatched: 5.